This T cell receptor beta chain was recovered during a study of T cell changes during pregnancy in multiple sclerosis. Libraries were prepared by immunoSEQ multiplex PCR; TCRdb keeps only in-frame clonotypes and omits some of them. Found here are roughly 40,000 clones, 70% to 90% of them singletons; the top ten hold 0.45% to 0.6%. Looked up from germline, CDR1 is SGDLS and CDR2 is YYNGEE. This CDR3 is 15 amino acids long. V trimming: 3 bases; J trimming: 4 bases; junction bases outside the gene matches: 7. The source material was CD4+ T cells from peripheral blood mononuclear cells, sampled in the first trimester of pregnancy. The J gene is TRBJ1-3, the V gene TRBV9; 7 bases line up with TRBD1. The TCR was taken from a female donor with multiple sclerosis, enrolled in a pregnancy study. CDR3 protein: CASSGTGTVGNTIYF. CDR3 DNA sequence: TGTGCCAGCAGCGGAACCGGGACAGTGGGAAACACCATATATTTT.